One sample yielded the 4 T cell receptor beta chains listed below, sequenced in a study of memory CD8 T cells in hepatitis C reinfection. Time point noted: late/post reinfection, 12 to 24 weeks after detection. Sorted cells were sequenced directly ex vivo without any in vitro expansion. Measured with immunoSEQ multiplex PCR; TCRdb has only the in-frame clones, and not every one. The profile shows some 44,000 clones, 85% to 90% of them singletons. Material: naive CD8+ T cells sorted from blood. The source is a young man with hepatitis C virus infection.

This clone came up a few times. The chain recombines TRBV27 with TRBJ2-3, with a possible D match to TRBD2 (8 bases). Germline-derived CDR1 and CDR2 are MNHEY and SMNVEV (reference sequence). The ends were cut back, 6 bases at V and 11 bases at J, with 24 bases in the middle. This CDR3 spans 15 amino acids. Here the CDR3 DNA reads TGTGCCAGCAGCCCGGGACCAGGACAGGCGGGGGGGCAGTATTTT. This gives the protein CASSPGPGQAGGQYF.

This chain connects TRBV10-3 to TRBJ2-5; TRBD2 is a possible D gene (5 bases). The CDR3 loop spans 13 amino acids. Germline V gene lookup returns CDR1 ENHRY and CDR2 SYGVKD. V was trimmed by 3 bases and J by 5 bases, leaving 10 bases between them. CDR3 loop: CAISEPGIETQYF. The CDR3 region has the DNA TGTGCCATCAGTGAACCCGGGATCGAGACCCAGTACTTC.

V gene TRBV19 combines with J gene TRBJ1-1; 7 nucleotides line up with TRBD1. CDR3 size: 15 residues. The germline CDR1 and CDR2 sequences are LNHDA and SQIVND (reference sequence). V gave up 4 bases and J gave up 4 bases; unmatched junction bases: 9. The CDR3 DNA is TGTGCCAGTAGTAGGTCGGAGACAGGGAGCACTGAAGCTTTCTTT. Amino acids: CASSRSETGSTEAFF.

The rearrangement uses TRBV5-4 and TRBJ2-7; D remains unclear. This CDR3 has 13 amino acids. The V gene's germline CDR1 is SGHNT and CDR2 YYREEE (reference sequence). Trimming pared 4 bases from V and 3 bases from J, leaving 11 bases between. CDR3 DNA sequence: TGTGCCAGCAGCCGAGAGAACGGCTACGAGCAGTACTTC. Translating gives CASSRENGYEQYF.